The present T cell receptor beta chain was sequenced within a study of T cells in Graves' hyperthyroidism and ophthalmopathy. This clonotype was found a few times. Its specificity is not known. V shed 6 bases and J shed 5 bases, with 10 bases lying between them. The CDR3 is made up of 13 amino acids. From RNA transcripts, TCR beta CDR3 regions were amplified. The study used the HTBI primer set for a first-round RT-PCR of the TCR CDR3. A single record per CDR3 protein comes from TCRdb applying MiXCR to the multiplex PCR reads. Here the sample spans under 250,000 distinct CDR3 sequences, 24% being singletons. Study results and limitations: Blood also held most thyroid clonotypes expanded beyond 0.001. The model anticipated ophthalmopathy a median about six months pre-onset.

The chain joins TRBV12-3 or TRBV12-4 to TRBJ2-2; D may correspond to TRBD1 or TRBD2 (5 bases each). The source material was blood. The clonotype was recovered from a woman aged 40 to 50 with Graves' ophthalmopathy. The CDR3 DNA reads as TGTGCCAGCAGACCCGGGGCGACCGGGGAGCTGTTTTTT. Translating gives CASRPGATGELFF.